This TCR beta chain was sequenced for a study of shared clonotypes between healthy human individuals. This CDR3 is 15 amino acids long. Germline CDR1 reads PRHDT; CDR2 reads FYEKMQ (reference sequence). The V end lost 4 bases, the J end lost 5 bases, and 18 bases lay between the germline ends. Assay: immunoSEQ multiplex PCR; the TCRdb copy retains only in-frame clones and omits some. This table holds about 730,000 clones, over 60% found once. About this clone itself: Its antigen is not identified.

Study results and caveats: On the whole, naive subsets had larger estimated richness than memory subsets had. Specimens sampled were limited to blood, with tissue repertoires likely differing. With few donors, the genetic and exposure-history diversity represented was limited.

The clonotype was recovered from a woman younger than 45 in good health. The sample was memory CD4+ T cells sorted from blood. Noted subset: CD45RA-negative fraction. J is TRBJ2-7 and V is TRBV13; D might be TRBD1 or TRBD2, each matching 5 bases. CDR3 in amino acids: CASSYREGMSDEQYF. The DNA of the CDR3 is TGTGCCAGCAGCTATCGAGAGGGGATGAGTGACGAGCAGTACTTC.